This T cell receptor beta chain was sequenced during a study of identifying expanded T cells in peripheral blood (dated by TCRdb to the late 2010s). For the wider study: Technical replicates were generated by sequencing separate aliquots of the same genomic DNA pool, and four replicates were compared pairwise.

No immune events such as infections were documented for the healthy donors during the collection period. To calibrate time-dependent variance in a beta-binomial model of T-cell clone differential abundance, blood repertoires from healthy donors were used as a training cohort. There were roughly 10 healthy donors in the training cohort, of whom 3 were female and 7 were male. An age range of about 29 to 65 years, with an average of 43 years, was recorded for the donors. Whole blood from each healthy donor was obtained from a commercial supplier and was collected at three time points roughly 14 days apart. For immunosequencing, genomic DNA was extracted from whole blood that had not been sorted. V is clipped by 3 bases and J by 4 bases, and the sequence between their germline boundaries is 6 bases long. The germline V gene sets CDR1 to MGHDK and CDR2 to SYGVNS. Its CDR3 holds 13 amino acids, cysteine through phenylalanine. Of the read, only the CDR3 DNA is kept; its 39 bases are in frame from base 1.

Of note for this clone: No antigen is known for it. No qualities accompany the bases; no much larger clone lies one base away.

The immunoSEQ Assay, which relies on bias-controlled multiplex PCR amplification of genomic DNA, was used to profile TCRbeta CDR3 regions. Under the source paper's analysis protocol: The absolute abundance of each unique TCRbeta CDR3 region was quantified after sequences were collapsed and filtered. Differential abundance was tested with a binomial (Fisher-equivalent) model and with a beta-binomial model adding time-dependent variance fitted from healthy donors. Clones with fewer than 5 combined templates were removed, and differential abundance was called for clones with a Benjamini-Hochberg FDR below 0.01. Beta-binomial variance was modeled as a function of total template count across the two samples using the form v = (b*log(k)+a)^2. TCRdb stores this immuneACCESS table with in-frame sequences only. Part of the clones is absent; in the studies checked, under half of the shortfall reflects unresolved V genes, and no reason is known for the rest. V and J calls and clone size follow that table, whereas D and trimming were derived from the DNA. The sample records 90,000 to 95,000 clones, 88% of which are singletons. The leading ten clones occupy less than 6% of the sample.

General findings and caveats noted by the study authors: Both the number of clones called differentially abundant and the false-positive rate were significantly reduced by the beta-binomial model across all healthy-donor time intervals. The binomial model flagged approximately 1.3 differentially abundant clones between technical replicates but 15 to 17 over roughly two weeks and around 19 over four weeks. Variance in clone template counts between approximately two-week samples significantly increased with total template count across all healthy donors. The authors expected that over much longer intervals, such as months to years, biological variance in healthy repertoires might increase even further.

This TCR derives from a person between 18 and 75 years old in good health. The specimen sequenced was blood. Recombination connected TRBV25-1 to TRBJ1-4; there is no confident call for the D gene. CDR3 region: CASSDGVNEKLFF. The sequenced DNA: TGTGCCAGCAGTGATGGGGTTAATGAAAAACTGTTTTTT.